The sample holds one count of the clone carrying this T cell receptor beta chain. These data originate in a study of regulatory T cells in long-lasting Graves disease. Time point here: newly diagnosed GD, antithyroid drugs for less than 3 months. From PBMCs, RNA was extracted and then used to make the TCR library. TCR beta libraries were built with iRepertoire HTBI primers and Arm-PCR of CDR3 regions. TCRdb recomputed calls from the multiplex PCR reads with MiXCR, one row per CDR3 protein. The sample records more than 450,000 distinct CDR3 sequences, around 12% being singletons. CDR1 is MNHEY and CDR2 is SMNVEV in the germline V gene (reference sequence). This CDR3 has 17 amino acids. The ends lost 3 bases at V and 1 base at J; junction bases unmatched: 6. Another study also made use of these data, one on T cells in Graves' hyperthyroidism and ophthalmopathy.

This sequence joins TRBV27 and TRBJ2-1, with 10 bases fitting TRBD2. The starting material was peripheral blood mononuclear cells (PBMCs), obtained at new diagnosis, from a patient treated with antithyroid drugs. The sequence was collected from a woman aged 25 to 39 with Graves disease. CDR3 amino acids: CASSFAGLASSYNEQFF. The CDR3 DNA is TGTGCCAGCAGTTTCGCGGGACTAGCGTCGTCCTACAATGAGCAGTTCTTC.